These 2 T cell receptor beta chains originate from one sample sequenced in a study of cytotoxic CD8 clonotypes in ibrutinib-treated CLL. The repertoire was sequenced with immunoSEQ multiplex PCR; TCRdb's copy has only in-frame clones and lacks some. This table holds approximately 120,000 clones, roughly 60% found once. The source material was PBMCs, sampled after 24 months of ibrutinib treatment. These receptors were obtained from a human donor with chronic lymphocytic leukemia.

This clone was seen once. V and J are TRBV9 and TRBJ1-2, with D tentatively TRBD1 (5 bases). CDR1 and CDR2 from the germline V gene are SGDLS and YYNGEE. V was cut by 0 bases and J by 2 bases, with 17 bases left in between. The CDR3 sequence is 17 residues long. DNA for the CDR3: TGTGCCAGCAGCGTAGCCCCAGGCCTCAGGGCGAACTATGGCTACACCTTC. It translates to CASSVAPGLRANYGYTF.

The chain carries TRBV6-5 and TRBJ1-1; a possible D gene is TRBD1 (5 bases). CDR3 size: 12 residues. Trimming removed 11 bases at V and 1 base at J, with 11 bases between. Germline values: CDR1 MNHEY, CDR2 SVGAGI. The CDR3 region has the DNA TGTGCCTGTCACGGGACGAACACTGAAGCTTTCTTT. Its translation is CACHGTNTEAFF.